The rows below give T cell receptor beta chains drawn from one sample of a study of response to subunit inactivated influenza vaccine. TCRdb ran MiXCR on the RT-PCR reads and lists one entry per CDR3 protein. The sample holds roughly 500,000 distinct CDR3 sequences; under 30% are singletons and the top ten take 2.5% to 3%. These data were also reused for a study on T cells expressing NK-cell markers.

The material was CD4+ T cells sorted from PBMCs, obtained roughly 12 days after vaccination. The receptors were gathered from a man aged 50-60 years who received an inactivated influenza vaccine. Each CDR3 is given without its conserved first and last residue. D genes are given only for firm matches.

cdr3_length,v_call,d_call,cdr3_aa
12,TRBV29-1,.,SGAATGSTDTQY
14,TRBV5-5,.,ASSLGQAPSTGELF
12,TRBV10-1,TRBD1,ASSDGDRSYEQY
11,TRBV14,TRBD2,AISGAGGDTQY
13,TRBV7-9,.,ASSLDRSLSYEQY
13,TRBV7-9,TRBD2,ASSTSSGVQETQY
13,TRBV7-8,TRBD1,ASSLVGTGVETQY
15,TRBV20-1,TRBD2,SARDPRLAGSRNIQY
12,TRBV2,TRBD2,ASSEVGGQETQY
14,TRBV4-3,.,ASSQDLGATNEKLF
12,TRBV12-3/TRBV12-4,.,ASRLDPGSGELF
15,TRBV2,TRBD2,ASSEGLIAGGFETQY
13,TRBV2,.,ASSAGAAGSDTQY
13,TRBV29-1,TRBD1,SVEPGTGGPDTQY
13,TRBV6-1,TRBD2,ASSPLAEPTDTQY
11,TRBV9,.,ASSVEVGGEAF
13,TRBV10-3,TRBD1,AIGRAGTGTDTQY